The 18 T cell receptor beta chains below all came from one sample that was sequenced in a study of cytomegalovirus exposure and HLA in healthy donors. 60 Vbeta and 13 Jbeta primers were used in PCR. TCRdb keeps only in-frame clones here, not all; method: immunoSEQ multiplex PCR. The data contain some 110,000 clones, approximately 81% of them singletons. Sequenced material: PBMCs. The source of these receptors is a man aged 30-40 years in good health and CMV-seropositive.

The chain employs TRBV5-1 and TRBJ1-3; unclear D gene. The CDR3 spans 14 residues. Trimming removed 1 base from V and 8 bases from J, with 13 bases in between. Germline CDR1 reads SGHRS; CDR2 reads YFSETQ. CDR3 in DNA: TGCGCCAGCAGCTTGATGAGTACCTCTGACACCATATATTTT. It translates to CASSLMSTSDTIYF.

This clone was counted a few times. This sequence joins TRBV7-9 and TRBJ2-1; 10 nucleotides match TRBD2. From germline, CDR1 is SEHNR and CDR2 FQNEAQ (reference sequence). V lost 5 bases, J lost 3 bases, and 4 bases stayed unmatched. The CDR3 loop spans 15 amino acids. The CDR3 DNA sequence: TGTGCCAGCAGCGATGCTAGCGGGGGCTACAATGAGCAGTTCTTC. Translating it yields CASSDASGGYNEQFF.

The V gene is TRBV7-3, the J gene TRBJ2-1, with D possibly TRBD2 on 6 matching bases. CDR1 is SGHTA and CDR2 is FQGTGA in the germline V gene. This CDR3 comprises 16 residues. The V gene lost 1 base and the J gene lost 0 bases, with 10 bases spanning the gap. The CDR3 nucleotides read TGTGCCAGCAGCTTAAACACGGGAGCCTCCTACAATGAGCAGTTCTTC. Protein product: CASSLNTGASYNEQFF.

In its sample, this clone was seen once. The V and J genes are TRBV5-6 and TRBJ2-7, with TRBD2 matching over 8 bases. V was pared by 4 bases and J by 4 bases, with 4 bases of the junction left unmatched. The CDR3 contains 13 residues. The germline CDR1 and CDR2 sequences are SGHDT and YYEEEE. CDR3 amino acids: CASSGTRFYEQYF. In DNA, the CDR3 is TGTGCCAGCAGCGGGACTAGATTTTACGAGCAGTACTTC.

The CDR3 reads CASSFTVQETQYF. The CDR3 DNA is TGCGCCAGCAGCTTTACAGTGCAAGAGACCCAGTACTTC. The rearrangement joins TRBV5-1 to TRBJ2-5; no definite D call. Trimming stripped 2 bases from V and 2 bases from J, with 7 bases between. Germline CDR1 is SGHRS and CDR2 is YFSETQ. This CDR3 is built from 13 residues.

This CDR3 reads CACTTGNTGELFF. CDR3 coding DNA: TGTGCCTGTACGACAGGGAACACCGGGGAGCTGTTTTTT. The V call is TRBV30, the J call TRBJ2-2, with D tentatively TRBD1 (6 bases). The germline gives CDR1 GTSNPN, CDR2 SVGIG (reference sequence). The CDR3 length is 13 residues. V shed 6 bases and J shed 1 base, with 9 bases lying between them.

The chain employs TRBV7-2 and TRBJ2-7; possibly TRBD2 for D (5 bases). Germline V gene data show CDR1 as SGHTA and CDR2 as FQGNSA. V shed 3 bases and J shed 0 bases, with 9 bases lying between them. This CDR3 contains 14 residues. The CDR3 is CASSFTGNSYEQYF. CDR3 in DNA: TGTGCCAGCAGCTTCACGGGGAACTCCTACGAGCAGTACTTC.

The chain carries TRBV4-2 and TRBJ2-2; the D gene is possibly TRBD1 (5 bases). The V gene's germline CDR1 is LGHNA and CDR2 YNFKEQ. The V gene lost 3 bases and the J gene lost 4 bases, with 9 bases spanning the gap. CDR3 length equals 14 residues. The CDR3 nucleotides read TGTGCCAGCAGCCAGAGAGACAGCACCGGGGAGCTGTTTTTT. As protein: CASSQRDSTGELFF.

This clone was seen just once. The chain carries TRBV21-1 and TRBJ2-3; the table names TRBD2, a call not compared with the DNA. TRBV21-1 is a known pseudogene. The CDR3 consists of 15 residues. In nucleotides, the CDR3 is TGTGCCAACCCGAGACTAGCGGGGGATTTAGATACGCAGTATTTT. Translating it yields CANPRLAGDLDTQYF.

The chain uses TRBV27 and TRBJ2-2; TRBD2 agrees at 8 bases. The CDR3 totals 16 residues. The germline V gene encodes CDR1 MNHEY and CDR2 SMNVEV (reference sequence). V trimming: 3 bases; J trimming: 4 bases; junction bases outside the gene matches: 7. The CDR3 protein is CASSFLFRGGTGELFF. Here the CDR3 DNA reads TGTGCCAGCAGTTTTTTATTTCGGGGGGGCACCGGGGAGCTGTTTTTT.

The CDR3 bases are TGTGCCAGCAGCCAAGTAAGGGGCCGTGGTCCCCTAGGGGATACGCAGTATTTT. Translation: CASSQVRGRGPLGDTQYF. The chain employs TRBV14 and TRBJ2-3; TRBD1 might be the D (5 bases). The germline V gene encodes CDR1 SGHDN and CDR2 FVKESK. The CDR3 runs 18 residues. V lost 1 base and J lost 6, with 23 bases in between. The full variable domain, in which reference TRBV14 and TRBJ2-3 provide the parts outside the CDR3, is EAGVTQFPSHSVIEKGQTVTLRCDPISGHDNLYWYRRVMGKEIKFLLHFVKESKQDESGMPNNRFLAERTGGTYSTLKVQPAELEDSGVYFCASSQVRGRGPLGDTQYFGPGTRLTVL.

The rearrangement uses TRBV14 and TRBJ1-2, with D possibly being TRBD1 (5 bases). Germline V gene lookup returns CDR1 SGHDN and CDR2 FVKESK. The CDR3 length is 15 residues. Trimming removed 0 bases from V and 4 bases from J, with 12 bases in between. The CDR3 sequence: CASSQDTGALYGYTF. In nucleotides, the CDR3 is TGTGCCAGCAGCCAAGATACTGGGGCTCTCTATGGCTACACCTTC.

The genes are TRBV5-1 and TRBJ2-7; weak D call: TRBD1 (6 bases). The CDR3 sequence is 17 residues long. The V end was cut by 5 bases, the J end by 5 bases, with 26 bases between. Germline CDR1 SGHRS, CDR2 YFSETQ. The CDR3 nucleotides read TGCGCCAGCAGAGCCTTTTCGCTTAAGGACAGTTCCCACGAGCAGTACTTC. Its protein is CASRAFSLKDSSHEQYF.

The rearrangement uses TRBV11-2 and TRBJ1-1; TRBD1 matches at 9 bases. Germline lookup yields CDR1 SGHAT and CDR2 FQNNGV. J gave up 0 bases and V 5 bases, and 4 bases lay outside the gene matches. This CDR3 has 15 amino acids. The CDR3: CASSAWTGVNTEAFF. CDR3 bases: TGTGCCAGCAGCGCCTGGACAGGGGTGAACACTGAAGCTTTCTTT.

V gene TRBV6-1 combines with J gene TRBJ1-3; tentative D call: TRBD1 (5 bases). V lost 3 bases and J lost 0, with 6 bases in between. This CDR3 spans 14 amino acids. Germline V gene sequence: CDR1 MNHNS, CDR2 SASEGT. Here the CDR3 DNA reads TGTGCCAGCAGTGAGGGGCGCTCTGGAAACACCATATATTTT. Translated, it gives CASSEGRSGNTIYF.

The J gene is TRBJ1-1, the V gene TRBV7-6, with 9 bases fitting TRBD1. Per the germline V gene, CDR1 is SGHVS and CDR2 is FNYEAQ. The CDR3 covers 15 residues. Losses at the gene ends were 6 bases for V and 0 bases for J; bases not matched to a gene: 5. The CDR3 region has the DNA TGTGCCAGCAGTCGGTGGGACAGGGTGAACACTGAAGCTTTCTTT. It encodes CASSRWDRVNTEAFF.

V is TRBV6-6 and J is TRBJ1-1; 10 nucleotides align to TRBD1. CDR3 length equals 14 residues. Per germline, CDR1 MNHNY and CDR2 SVGAGI (reference sequence). The V segment lost 5 bases and the J segment 3 bases; nucleotides outside the gene matches: 3. Here the CDR3 DNA reads TGTGCCAGCAGTCTCGACAGGGGGCACACTGAAGCTTTCTTT. Its translation: CASSLDRGHTEAFF.

J is TRBJ2-3 and V is TRBV13, with 8 bases identical to TRBD2. Germline V lookup: CDR1 PRHDT, CDR2 FYEKMQ (reference sequence). CDR3 length: 16 residues. The V segment lost 2 bases and the J segment 2 bases; nucleotides outside the gene matches: 6. CDR3 nucleotides: TGTGCCAGCAGCTTATTGGCCGGGGGGGTCACAGATACGCAGTATTTT. Its translation is CASSLLAGGVTDTQYF.